The following is a TCR beta chain sequence with its context. Its antigen specificity is not known. The input lacks base qualities; no much larger clone sits a single base away. To demonstrate the VDJtools post-analysis software, the study profiled TCR beta repertoires from the peripheral blood of about 13 young patients with multiple sclerosis. Multiple sclerosis patients were children and adolescents aged about 6 to 15 years. The source of the sample is a study of post-analysis software for immune sequencing data (dated by TCRdb to between 2015 and 2016). Background for the entire study: Relapsing-remitting, secondary progressive and progressive-relapsing multiple sclerosis were recorded as disease courses, and subtype annotation was lacking for some patients. The multiple sclerosis patient repertoires were compared with 10 or so previously published healthy control repertoires from donors aged about 6 to 26 years. A subset of samples was prepared in parallel using single-end sample barcoding, then pooled and co-amplified after Illumina adapter ligation. Findings and caveats that apply to the study as a whole: The multiple sclerosis patient group was slightly younger than the control group. A handful of TRBV segments, including TRBV5-6, TRBV5-1 and TRBV20-1, were significantly more frequent in patients than controls. Strong co-clustering of samples prepared in the same batch was shown by direct clustering with F measure, prompting a batch-effect correction. Multiple sclerosis patients had significantly lower normalized Chao1 diversity than controls, a result that suggests substantial peripheral T-cell clonal expansion.

Libraries were prepared through PCR. Sequencer: Illumina HiSeq 2500. Unique molecular identifiers were incorporated into TCR beta cDNA libraries to reduce PCR and sequencing biases. About 500,000 cDNA molecules were obtained per 1 to 10 million input T cells, so each molecule approximated one T cell. Patient libraries were prepared and sequenced with the same protocol used for the earlier healthy control dataset. Samples belonging to the same batch were prepared together, multiplexed and sequenced on a shared HiSeq lane. In the authors' own workflow: Raw barcoded reads were processed with MIGEC, and single-read molecular identifier groups were discarded before consensus assembly and CDR3 extraction. Clonotype tables were post-analysed with VDJtools, normalizing diversity by down-sampling all datasets to the smallest sample size. Repertoire overlap clustering matched CDR3 amino acid but not nucleotide sequences to correct batch-related cross-sample contamination. TCRdb applied fastp at Q25 and MiXCR to the public reads, then kept only in-frame beta chains. Merged by CDR3 protein, the rows form single entries marked with the most common genes and DNA. TCRdb's processing, not the authors' own work, is the source of the V and J calls. The sample has approximately 460,000 distinct CDR3 sequences on record, less than 45% of them singletons. Together, the top ten hold 9% to 13% of the sample.

CDR1 and CDR2, per the germline V gene, are KGHDR and SFDVKD. Spanning cysteine to phenylalanine, the CDR3 consists of 14 amino acids. Only CDR3 DNA remains: 42 bases, in frame from the first base. The rearrangement combines TRBV24-1 with TRBJ2-4, with no confident D gene call. Gene TRBJ2-7 matches the end of the DNA better, so the J call may be wrong. Specimen: blood. The receptor's source is a girl between 5 and 17 years old with multiple sclerosis. CDR3 loop: CATSDGQYGGEQYF. The DNA reads TGTGCCACCAGTGACGGGCAGTATGGTGGCGAGCAGTACTTC.